This TCR beta chain was recorded in a study of glioma-infiltrating T cells. Study findings and constraints: Non-neoplastic patients had below-expected tissue-blood divergence, while all gliomas exceeded expectation. Very few CDR3 sequences were shared between tissue and blood.

Amplification of TCR alpha and beta CDR3 regions from RNA used iRepertoire nested multiplex PCR. MiXCR, run by TCRdb on the multiplex PCR reads, gives a single entry per CDR3 protein. This table holds over 90,000 distinct CDR3 sequences, around 30% found once. Many counts were recorded for this clonotype. Antigen unknown. The receptor was derived from a human donor with low-grade glioma or glioblastoma, undergoing nonglioma brain surgery, or in good health (not recorded which). Sequencing was performed on glioma tissue, nonneoplastic brain tissue, or PBMCs (not recorded which).

Here the CDR3 DNA reads TGTGCCACCAGTAGGCGTAGCGGGGAGTACAATGAGCAGTTCTTC. As protein: CATSRRSGEYNEQFF. The rearrangement links TRBV15 to TRBJ2-1; 8 bases fit TRBD2. V gave up 6 bases and J gave up 4 bases; unmatched junction bases: 8. There are 15 residues in the CDR3. Germline CDR1 reads LNHNV; CDR2 reads YYDKDF (reference sequence).